The sequence of this T cell receptor (beta chain) was determined in a study of blood T cell repertoires in COVID-19. The CDR3 is made up of 15 amino acids. The V and J ends lost 0 bases and 4 bases respectively, with 14 bases between them. CDR1 and CDR2 from the germline V gene are SGHDT and YYEEEE. The repertoire was sequenced with immunoSEQ multiplex PCR; TCRdb's copy has only in-frame clones and lacks some. The sample comprises 150,000 to 250,000 clones, approximately 90% of which are singletons, and about 2.2% rests with the top ten. Two negative PCRs, clearance, or symptom resolution characterized the recovered Cohort 3 donors.

V is TRBV5-6 and J is TRBJ2-7; a weak D match, TRBD1 (6 bases). This receptor was obtained from a woman in her 30s who had recovered from COVID-19. Sequenced: PBMCs or T cells enriched from blood (not recorded which). The CDR3 here is CASSLVFDRRYEQYF. CDR3 nucleotide sequence: TGTGCCAGCAGCTTGGTGTTCGACAGGCGTTACGAGCAGTACTTC.